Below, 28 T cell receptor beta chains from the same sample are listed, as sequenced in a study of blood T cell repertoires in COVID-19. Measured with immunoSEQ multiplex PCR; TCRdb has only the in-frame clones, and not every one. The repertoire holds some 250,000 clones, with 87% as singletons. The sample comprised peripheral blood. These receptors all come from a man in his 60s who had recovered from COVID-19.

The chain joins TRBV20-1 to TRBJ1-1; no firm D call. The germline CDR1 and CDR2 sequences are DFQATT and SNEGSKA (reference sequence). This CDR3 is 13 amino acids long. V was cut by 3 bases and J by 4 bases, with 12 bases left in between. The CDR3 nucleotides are TGCAGTGCTAGTGTGGCAGGTAGCACTGAAGCTTTCTTT. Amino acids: CSASVAGSTEAFF.

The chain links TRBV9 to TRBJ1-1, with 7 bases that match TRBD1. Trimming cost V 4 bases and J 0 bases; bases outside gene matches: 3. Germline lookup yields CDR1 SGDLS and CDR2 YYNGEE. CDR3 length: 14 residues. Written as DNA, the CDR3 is TGTGCCAGCAGCCCGACAGGGTTGAACACTGAAGCTTTCTTT. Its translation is CASSPTGLNTEAFF.

CDR3 in DNA: TGTGCCAGCTCCGGACAGATAAGCACAGATACGCAGTATTTT. This codes for CASSGQISTDTQYF. The V and J genes are TRBV25-1 and TRBJ2-3, with D possibly matching TRBD1 (6 bases). From germline, CDR1 is MGHDK and CDR2 SYGVNS. Deletions cut 8 bases from V and 0 bases from J, with 12 bases between. The CDR3 length is 14 residues.

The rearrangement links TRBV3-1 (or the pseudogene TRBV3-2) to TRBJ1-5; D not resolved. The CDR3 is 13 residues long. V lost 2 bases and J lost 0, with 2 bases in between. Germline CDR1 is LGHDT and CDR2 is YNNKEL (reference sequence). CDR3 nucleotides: TGTGCCAGCAGCCAATATAGCAATCAGCCCCAGCATTTT. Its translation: CASSQYSNQPQHF.

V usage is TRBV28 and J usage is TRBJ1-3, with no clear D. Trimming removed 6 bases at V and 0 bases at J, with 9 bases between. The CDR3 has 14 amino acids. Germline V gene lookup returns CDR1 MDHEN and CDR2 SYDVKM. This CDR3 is CASSTGYSGNTIYF. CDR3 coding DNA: TGTGCCAGCAGCACGGGATACTCTGGAAACACCATATATTTT.

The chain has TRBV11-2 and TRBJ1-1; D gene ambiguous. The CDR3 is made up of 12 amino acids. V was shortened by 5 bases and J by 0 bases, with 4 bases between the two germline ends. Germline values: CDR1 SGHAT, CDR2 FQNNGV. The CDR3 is CASSVMNTEAFF. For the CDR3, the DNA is TGTGCCAGCAGCGTCATGAACACTGAAGCTTTCTTT.

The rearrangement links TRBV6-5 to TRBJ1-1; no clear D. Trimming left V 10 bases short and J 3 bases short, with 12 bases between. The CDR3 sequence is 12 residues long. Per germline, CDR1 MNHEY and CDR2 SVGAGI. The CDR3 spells CATSTRDTEAFF. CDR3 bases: TGTGCCACCTCGACCCGGGACACTGAAGCTTTCTTT.

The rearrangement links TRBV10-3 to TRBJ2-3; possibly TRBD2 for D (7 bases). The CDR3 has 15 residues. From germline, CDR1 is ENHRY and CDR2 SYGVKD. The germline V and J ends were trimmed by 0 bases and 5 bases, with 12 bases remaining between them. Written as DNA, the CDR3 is TGTGCCATCAGTGAGTCGCGGGGGCCGGGAGATACGCAGTATTTT. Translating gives CAISESRGPGDTQYF.

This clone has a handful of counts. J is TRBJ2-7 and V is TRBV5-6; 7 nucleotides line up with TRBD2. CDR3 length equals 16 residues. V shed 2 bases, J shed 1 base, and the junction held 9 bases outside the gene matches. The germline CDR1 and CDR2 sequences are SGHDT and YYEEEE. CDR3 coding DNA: TGTGCCAGCAGCTTCCGGGGGGTCACCCTATCCTACGAGCAGTACTTC. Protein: CASSFRGVTLSYEQYF. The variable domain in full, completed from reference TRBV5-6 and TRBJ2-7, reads DAGVTQSPTHLIKTRGQQVTLRCSPKSGHDTVSWYQQALGQGPQFIFQYYEEEERQRGNFPDRFSGHQFPNYSSELNVNALLLGDSALYLCASSFRGVTLSYEQYFGPGTRLTVT.

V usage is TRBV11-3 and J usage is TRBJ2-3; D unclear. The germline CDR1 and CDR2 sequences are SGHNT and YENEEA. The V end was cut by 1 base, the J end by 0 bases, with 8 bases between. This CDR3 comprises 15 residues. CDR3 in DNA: TGTGCCAGCAGCTTAGGCGTCACTAGCACAGATACGCAGTATTTT. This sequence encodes CASSLGVTSTDTQYF.

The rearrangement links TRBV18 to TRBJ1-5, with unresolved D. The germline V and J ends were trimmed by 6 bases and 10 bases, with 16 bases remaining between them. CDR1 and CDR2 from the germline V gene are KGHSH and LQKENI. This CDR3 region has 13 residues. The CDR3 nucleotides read TGTGCCAGCTCGGGCGGGGTAGAAGAACCCCAGCATTTT. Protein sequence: CASSGGVEEPQHF.

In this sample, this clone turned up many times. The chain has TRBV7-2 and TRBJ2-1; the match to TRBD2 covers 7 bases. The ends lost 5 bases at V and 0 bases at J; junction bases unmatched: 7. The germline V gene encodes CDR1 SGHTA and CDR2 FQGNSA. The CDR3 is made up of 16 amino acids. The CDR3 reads CASSLGSSGSYNEQFF. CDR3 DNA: TGTGCCAGCAGCCTGGGCTCTAGCGGCTCCTACAATGAGCAGTTCTTC.

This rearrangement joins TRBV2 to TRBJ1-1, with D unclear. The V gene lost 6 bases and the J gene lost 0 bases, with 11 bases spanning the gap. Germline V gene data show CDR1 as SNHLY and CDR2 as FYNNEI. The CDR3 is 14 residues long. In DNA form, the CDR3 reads TGTGCCAGCAGGAACAACCAGGTGAACACTGAAGCTTTCTTT. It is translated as CASRNNQVNTEAFF.

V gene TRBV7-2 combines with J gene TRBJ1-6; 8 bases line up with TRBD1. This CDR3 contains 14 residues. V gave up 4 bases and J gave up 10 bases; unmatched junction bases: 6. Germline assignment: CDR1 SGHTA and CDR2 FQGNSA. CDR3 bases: TGTGCCAGCAGCTCGCAGGGGGCAGGATCACCCCTCCACTTT. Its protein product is CASSSQGAGSPLHF.

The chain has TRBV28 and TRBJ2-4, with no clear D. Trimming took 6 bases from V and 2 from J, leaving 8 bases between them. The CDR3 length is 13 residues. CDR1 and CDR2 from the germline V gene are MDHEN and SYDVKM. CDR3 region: CASRQFSKNIQYF. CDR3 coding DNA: TGTGCCAGCAGACAGTTTTCCAAAAACATTCAGTACTTC.

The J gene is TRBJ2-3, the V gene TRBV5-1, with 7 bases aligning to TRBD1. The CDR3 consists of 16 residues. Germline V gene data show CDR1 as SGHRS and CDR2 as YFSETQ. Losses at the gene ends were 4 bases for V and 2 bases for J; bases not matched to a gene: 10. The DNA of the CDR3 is TGCGCCAGCAGCCGGCCCAGGACAGGCACCACAGATACGCAGTATTTT. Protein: CASSRPRTGTTDTQYF. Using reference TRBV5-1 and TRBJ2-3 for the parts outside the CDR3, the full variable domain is KAGVTQTPRYLIKTRGQQVTLSCSPISGHRSVSWYQQTPGQGLQFLFEYFSETQRNKGNFPGRFSGRQFSNSRSEMNVSTLELGDSALYLCASSRPRTGTTDTQYFGPGTRLTVL.

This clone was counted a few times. CDR3: CASSAGPGNENTIYF. CDR3 nucleotide sequence: TGTGCCAGCAGTGCCGGGCCAGGGAACGAAAACACCATATATTTT. V is TRBV9 and J is TRBJ1-3, with a weak D call TRBD1 (5 bases). Germline V CDR1 and CDR2: SGDLS, YYNGEE. This CDR3 is built from 15 residues. The V end lost 5 bases, the J end lost 6 bases, and 18 bases lay between the germline ends.

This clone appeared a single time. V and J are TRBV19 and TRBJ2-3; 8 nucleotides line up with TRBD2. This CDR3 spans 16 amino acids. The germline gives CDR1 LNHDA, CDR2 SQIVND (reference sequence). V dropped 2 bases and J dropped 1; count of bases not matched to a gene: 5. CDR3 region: CASSIIRGGGTDTQYF. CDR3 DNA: TGTGCCAGTAGTATAATCCGGGGGGGAGGCACAGATACGCAGTATTTT. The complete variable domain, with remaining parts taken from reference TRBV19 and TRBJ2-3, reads DGGITQSPKYLFRKEGQNVTLSCEQNLNHDAMYWYRQDPGQGLRLIYYSQIVNDFQKGDIAEGYSVSREKKESFPLTVTSAQKNPTAFYLCASSIIRGGGTDTQYFGPGTRLTVL.

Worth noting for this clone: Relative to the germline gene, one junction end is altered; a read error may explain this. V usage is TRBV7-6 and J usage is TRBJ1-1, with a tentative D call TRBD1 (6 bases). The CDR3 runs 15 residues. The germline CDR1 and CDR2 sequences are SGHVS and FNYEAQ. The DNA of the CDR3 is TGTGCCAGCAGCTTGAACAGGGCTTTGAACACTGAAGTTTTCTTT. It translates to CASSLNRALNTEVFF.

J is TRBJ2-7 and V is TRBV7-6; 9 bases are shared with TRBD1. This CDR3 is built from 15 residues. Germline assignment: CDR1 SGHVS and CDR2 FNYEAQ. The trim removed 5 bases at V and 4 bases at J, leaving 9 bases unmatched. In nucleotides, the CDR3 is TGTGCCAGCAGCCGGGCGACCGGGACAGGGTACGAGCAGTACTTC. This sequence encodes CASSRATGTGYEQYF.

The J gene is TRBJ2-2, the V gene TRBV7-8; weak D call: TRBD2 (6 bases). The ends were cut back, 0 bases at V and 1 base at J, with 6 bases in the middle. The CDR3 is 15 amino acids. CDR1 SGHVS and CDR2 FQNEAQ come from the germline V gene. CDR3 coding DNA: TGTGCCAGCAGCTTAGCGGGGGGGAACACCGGGGAGCTGTTTTTT. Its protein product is CASSLAGGNTGELFF.

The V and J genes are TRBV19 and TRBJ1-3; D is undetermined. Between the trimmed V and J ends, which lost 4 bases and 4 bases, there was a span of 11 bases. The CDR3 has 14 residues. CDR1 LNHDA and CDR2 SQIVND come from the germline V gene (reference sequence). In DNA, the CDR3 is TGTGCCAGTAGTAATCCGGGAGGCGGAAACACCATATATTTT. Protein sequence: CASSNPGGGNTIYF.

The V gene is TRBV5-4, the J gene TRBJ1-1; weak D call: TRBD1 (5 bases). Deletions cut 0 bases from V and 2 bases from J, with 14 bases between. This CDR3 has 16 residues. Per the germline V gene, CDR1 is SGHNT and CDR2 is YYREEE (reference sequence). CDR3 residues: CASSLVPRAGNTEAFF. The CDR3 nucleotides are TGTGCCAGCAGCTTGGTCCCCAGGGCGGGAAACACTGAAGCTTTCTTT. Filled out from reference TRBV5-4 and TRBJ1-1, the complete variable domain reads ETGVTQSPTHLIKTRGQQVTLRCSSQSGHNTVSWYQQALGQGPQFIFQYYREEENGRGNFPPRFSGLQFPNYSSELNVNALELDDSALYLCASSLVPRAGNTEAFFGQGTRLTVV.

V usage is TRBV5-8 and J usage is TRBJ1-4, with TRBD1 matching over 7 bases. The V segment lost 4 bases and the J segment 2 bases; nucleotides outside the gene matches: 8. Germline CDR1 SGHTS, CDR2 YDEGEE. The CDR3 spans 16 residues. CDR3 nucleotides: TGTGCCAGCAGCGCTCACCGGGACAGCACTAATGAAAAACTGTTTTTT. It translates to CASSAHRDSTNEKLFF.

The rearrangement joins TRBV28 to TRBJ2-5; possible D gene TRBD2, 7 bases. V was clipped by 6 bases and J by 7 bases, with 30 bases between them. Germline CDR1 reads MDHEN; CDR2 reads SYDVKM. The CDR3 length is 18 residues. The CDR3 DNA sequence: TGTGCCAGCAGAAATCTTGGGCCTAGCGGTTTCAAAGGGGGGACCCAGTACTTC. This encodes CASRNLGPSGFKGGTQYF.

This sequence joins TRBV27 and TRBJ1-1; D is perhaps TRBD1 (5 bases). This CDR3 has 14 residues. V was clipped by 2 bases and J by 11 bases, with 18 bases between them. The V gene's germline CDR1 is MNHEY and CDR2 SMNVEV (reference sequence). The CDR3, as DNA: TGTGCCAGCAGTTTACAGGGTGGCGCCCCGGCTGCTTTCTTT. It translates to CASSLQGGAPAAFF.

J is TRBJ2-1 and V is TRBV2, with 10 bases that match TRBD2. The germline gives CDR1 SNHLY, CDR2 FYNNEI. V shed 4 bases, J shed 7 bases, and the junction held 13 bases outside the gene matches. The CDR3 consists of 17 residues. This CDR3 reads CASSVRASGGQLNEQFF. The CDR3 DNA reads TGTGCCAGCAGTGTTCGGGCTAGCGGGGGCCAATTGAATGAGCAGTTCTTC.

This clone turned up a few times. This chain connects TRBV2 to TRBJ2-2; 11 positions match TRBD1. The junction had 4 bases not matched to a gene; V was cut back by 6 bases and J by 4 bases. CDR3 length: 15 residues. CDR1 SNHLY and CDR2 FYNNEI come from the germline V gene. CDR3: CASRADRGRTGELFF. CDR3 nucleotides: TGTGCCAGCAGGGCGGACAGGGGGCGCACCGGGGAGCTGTTTTTT.